This entry describes one T cell receptor beta chain. Its antigen is unidentified. The CDR3 covers 15 residues. Germline V gene sequence: CDR1 WSHSY, CDR2 SAAADI. V lost 6 bases and J lost 2; bases outside the gene matches: 5. The sample belongs to a study of blood T cells in healthy people across ages. Notes on the study in general: In the absence of known donor CMV status, changes in expanded clonotypes were possibly confounded. In older individuals, TCR beta diversity per million T cells was lower, falling roughly linearly with age.

The authors ran a second PCR of 7 to 11 cycles using a sample-barcoded 5' primer and a J-beta primer mix. At least 2.5 million CDR3-containing paired-end reads were obtained per sample. TCRdb re-called the 5' RACE reads through MiXCR, storing one row per CDR3 protein. Here the sample spans 650,000 or so distinct CDR3 sequences, more than 45% being singletons. This sequence originates from a woman older than 75 in good health. Sequencing used blood. The chain is built from TRBV10-2 and TRBJ1-4; the match to TRBD1 covers 8 bases. This chain's CDR3 is CASRPTGGTNEKLFF. DNA for the CDR3: TGCGCCAGCAGACCTACAGGGGGGACTAATGAAAAACTGTTTTTT.